The sequence of this T cell receptor (beta chain) was determined in a study of CXCR3-negative and CXCR3-positive naive CD8 T cells. Notes on this clonotype: What it binds is not known.

Per CD8+ T cell subset, triplicate sorts of 300,000 cells each were done. Germline V gene lookup returns CDR1 DFQATT and CDR2 SNEGSKA (reference sequence). This CDR3 has 17 residues. Study findings and constraints: Comparison of naive subsets found surface CD5 to be comparable, and TCR strength was inferred on the basis of TRB CDR3 properties. More hydrophobic TRB CDR3s were found in CXCR3-positive naive cells than in CXCR3-negative naive cells.

Through 5' RACE with UMI labels, the TRB cDNA libraries were prepared. Following a re-call of the 5' RACE reads, TCRdb has one entry per CDR3 protein and lacks DNA. The table lists 20,000 to 30,000 distinct CDR3 sequences. This TCR was sampled from a human donor in good health. Some clones in this sample may be carry-over from other donors' samples. The chain is built from TRBV20-1 and TRBJ2-3; absent DNA, TCRdb's TRBD2 call cannot be checked. Sequencing was carried out using naive CXCR3- CD8+ T cells from blood. Subset of the sample: CD45RO-CCR7+CD27+CD95- naive CD8+ T cells lacking CXCR3 (TNR3-). CDR3 amino acids: CSAPNDQLAGETDTQYF.